The sequence of this TCR beta chain was determined in a study of cytomegalovirus exposure and HLA in healthy donors. Points from the study as a whole: In vitro testing confirmed a few CMV-associated chains as specific for CMV antigens.

V lost 0 bases and J lost 7, with 11 bases in between. The CDR3 covers 14 residues. Germline loops: CDR1 SGHKS, CDR2 YYEKEE (reference sequence). About this clone itself: Antigen unknown.

Profiled with immunoSEQ multiplex PCR; TCRdb holds only in-frame clones, not every one. The sample yields 90,000 to 120,000 clones, approximately 95% seen once. The material sequenced was PBMCs. The rearrangement uses TRBV5-5 and TRBJ1-5; no definite D call. The sequence was collected from a woman aged 18-29 years in good health and CMV-seronegative. This CDR3 is CASSLVWSGQPQHF. For the CDR3, the DNA is TGTGCCAGCAGCTTGGTATGGAGTGGGCAGCCCCAGCATTTT.